The 32 T cell receptor beta chains given below trace back to one sample, sequenced in a study of blood T cell repertoires in COVID-19. TCRdb keeps only in-frame clones here, not all; method: immunoSEQ multiplex PCR. There are 300,000 to 450,000 clones in the sample; roughly 86% occur only once, and approximately 2.9% lies in the top ten. The sample was peripheral blood. The origin of the receptors is a human donor in a cohort sampled during active COVID-19.

This chain links TRBV6-5 with TRBJ1-6; no clear D gene. CDR1 MNHEY and CDR2 SVGAGI come from the germline V gene. CDR3 length: 13 amino acids. V lost 6 bases and J lost 7, with 10 bases in between. CDR3 sequence (DNA): TGTGCCAGCAGCCGCCGGGTGAATTCACCCCTCCACTTT. Protein: CASSRRVNSPLHF.

CDR3 residues: CASKPAGAEGTDTQYF. In DNA form, the CDR3 reads TGTGCCAGCAAGCCGGCGGGAGCGGAGGGCACAGATACGCAGTATTTT. This rearrangement joins TRBV3-1 (or the pseudogene TRBV3-2) to TRBJ2-3; 7 nucleotides agree with TRBD2. V lost 7 bases, J lost 1 base, and 11 bases stayed unmatched. CDR3 length equals 16 residues. In germline, CDR1 is LGHDT, CDR2 YNNKEL (reference sequence).

V and J are TRBV28 and TRBJ2-5, with 8 bases fitting TRBD1. CDR1 and CDR2 from the germline V gene are MDHEN and SYDVKM. J gave up 4 bases and V 5 bases, and 9 bases lay outside the gene matches. CDR3 length equals 15 residues. The CDR3 loop reads CASSPLTGARETQYF. The CDR3 DNA sequence: TGTGCCAGCAGTCCTTTGACAGGGGCGAGAGAGACCCAGTACTTC. The whole variable domain, filled in from reference TRBV28 and TRBJ2-5, reads DVKVTQSSRYLVKRTGEKVFLECVQDMDHENMFWYRQDPGLGLRLIYFSYDVKMKEKGDIPEGYSVSREKKERFSLILESASTNQTSMYLCASSPLTGARETQYFGPGTRLLVL.

V and J are TRBV9 and TRBJ2-7, with 8 positions matching TRBD2. The CDR3 is 14 amino acids. CDR1 is SGDLS, CDR2 YYNGEE, per germline. V lost 4 bases to trimming and J lost 1 base; unmatched junction nucleotides: 4. CDR3 coding DNA: TGTGCCAGCAGCCCGGGACTAGGATCCTACGAGCAGTACTTC. It specifies CASSPGLGSYEQYF.

V gene TRBV10-2 combines with J gene TRBJ1-1; no clear D gene. The CDR3 extends over 14 amino acids. Deletions cut 4 bases from V and 5 bases from J, with 14 bases between. Germline values: CDR1 WSHSY, CDR2 SAAADI. The DNA of the CDR3 is TGCGCCAGCAGTGGATCGGGGAGTGGAACTGAAGCTTTCTTT. Translated: CASSGSGSGTEAFF.

The V gene is TRBV6-5, the J gene TRBJ2-1; 9 bases match TRBD2. Unmatched junction bases numbered 10, after V lost 5 bases and J lost 8 bases. Looked up from germline, CDR1 is MNHEY and CDR2 is SVGAGI. CDR3 length: 15 residues. CDR3: CASSRGASGTHEQFF. The CDR3 bases are TGTGCCAGCAGTAGGGGGGCTAGCGGGACCCATGAGCAGTTCTTC.

This chain joins TRBV19 and TRBJ2-1, with TRBD2 matching 7 bases. Germline CDR1 and CDR2: LNHDA and SQIVND (reference sequence). The CDR3 length is 15 residues. The trim removed 10 bases at V and 8 bases at J, leaving 17 bases unmatched. CDR3 coding DNA: TGTGCCACCAGTACGGTAGGACTAGAAATCCATGAGCAGTTCTTC. Translation: CATSTVGLEIHEQFF. Looking up the rest from reference TRBV19 and TRBJ2-1 gives the full variable domain: DGGITQSPKYLFRKEGQNVTLSCEQNLNHDAMYWYRQDPGQGLRLIYYSQIVNDFQKGDIAEGYSVSREKKESFPLTVTSAQKNPTAFYLCATSTVGLEIHEQFFGPGTRLTVL.

A few counts support this clone. The chain carries TRBV19 and TRBJ1-2, with D hard to call. Trimming cost V 3 bases and J 3 bases, with 8 bases left between them. Germline V gene lookup returns CDR1 LNHDA and CDR2 SQIVND (reference sequence). The CDR3 is 13 amino acids. CDR3 residues: CASSMRQDYGYTF. CDR3 nucleotides: TGTGCCAGTAGTATGCGTCAGGACTATGGCTACACCTTC.

This rearrangement joins TRBV6-1 to TRBJ1-4, with TRBD1 as a possible D gene (6 bases). V lost 2 bases and J 5 bases, leaving 12 bases between the germline ends. Per germline, CDR1 MNHNS and CDR2 SASEGT. CDR3 size: 15 residues. The CDR3 DNA is TGTGCCAGCAGTGAATGGGCAGGGGAGAATGAAAAACTGTTTTTT. This codes for CASSEWAGENEKLFF.

The rearrangement uses TRBV4-2 and TRBJ2-3, with 8 bases identical to TRBD2. Trimming at V came to 3 bases and at J to 4 bases, leaving 0 bases not matched to a gene. CDR1 and CDR2 from the germline V gene are LGHNA and YNFKEQ. The CDR3 loop spans 13 amino acids. CDR3 residues: CASSQGLADTQYF. DNA for the CDR3: TGTGCCAGCAGCCAGGGACTAGCAGATACGCAGTATTTT.

The V call is TRBV19, the J call TRBJ1-3; a possible D gene is TRBD1 (6 bases). The CDR3 totals 14 residues. Deletions cut 5 bases from V and 4 bases from J, with 12 bases between. Germline CDR1 reads LNHDA; CDR2 reads SQIVND (reference sequence). Here the CDR3 DNA reads TGTGCCAGTAGTGCACAGGGTTCGGGAAACACCATATATTTT. Protein sequence: CASSAQGSGNTIYF.

V gene TRBV27 combines with J gene TRBJ2-1, with TRBD2 matching 10 bases. This CDR3 has 14 amino acids. Per germline, CDR1 MNHEY and CDR2 SMNVEV (reference sequence). The trim removed 10 bases at V and 3 bases at J, leaving 6 bases unmatched. The CDR3 region has the DNA TGTGCCAAAAAGCGGGGGGGGAGCTACAATGAGCAGTTCTTC. Residues: CAKKRGGSYNEQFF.

V gene TRBV3-1 (or the pseudogene TRBV3-2) combines with J gene TRBJ1-2, with 9 bases identical to TRBD1. The CDR3 is 16 residues long. In germline, CDR1 is LGHDT, CDR2 YNNKEL (reference sequence). The V segment lost 1 base and the J segment 7 bases; nucleotides outside the gene matches: 10. CDR3 residues: CASSQGGTGGVGGYTF. Written as DNA, the CDR3 is TGTGCCAGCAGCCAAGGAGGAACAGGGGGCGTGGGTGGCTACACCTTC.

The chain joins TRBV28 to TRBJ2-2; D is undetermined. CDR1 is MDHEN, CDR2 SYDVKM, per germline. V lost 7 bases and J lost 2, with 11 bases in between. The CDR3 covers 14 residues. Written as DNA, the CDR3 is TGTGCCAGCAAGGCAGGTGGTAACACCGGGGAGCTGTTTTTT. Protein product: CASKAGGNTGELFF.

The chain employs TRBV15 and TRBJ2-3; TRBD2 aligns across 14 bases. The CDR3 extends over 17 amino acids. V dropped 0 bases and J dropped 7; count of bases not matched to a gene: 6. The germline gives CDR1 LNHNV, CDR2 YYDKDF (reference sequence). This CDR3 is CATSRDLGTSGSNTQYF. CDR3 nucleotide sequence: TGTGCCACCAGCAGAGATCTCGGGACTAGCGGGAGTAATACGCAGTATTTT.

V and J are TRBV28 and TRBJ2-1, with D perhaps TRBD1 (6 bases). Looked up from germline, CDR1 is MDHEN and CDR2 is SYDVKM. The CDR3 totals 13 residues. V was trimmed by 10 bases and J by 0 bases, leaving 10 bases between them. The CDR3 bases are TGTGCCACAGCGGACAGCTCCTACAATGAGCAGTTCTTC. Protein product: CATADSSYNEQFF. The full variable domain, with the rest looked up from reference TRBV28 and TRBJ2-1, is DVKVTQSSRYLVKRTGEKVFLECVQDMDHENMFWYRQDPGLGLRLIYFSYDVKMKEKGDIPEGYSVSREKKERFSLILESASTNQTSMYLCATADSSYNEQFFGPGTRLTVL.

The chain combines TRBV19 with TRBJ1-1; 7 nucleotides match TRBD1. The CDR3 is made up of 15 amino acids. The V gene end was trimmed by 7 bases and the J gene end by 5 bases; junction bases not matched to a gene: 13. The V gene's germline CDR1 is LNHDA and CDR2 SQIVND (reference sequence). CDR3 loop: CASTSKGGRGTEAFF. Here the CDR3 DNA reads TGTGCCAGTACTTCCAAGGGGGGCAGGGGGACTGAAGCTTTCTTT.

CDR3: CASRLAGADNEQFF. CDR3 nucleotide sequence: TGTGCCAGCAGACTAGCGGGAGCGGACAATGAGCAGTTCTTC. The rearrangement uses TRBV27 and TRBJ2-1; 11 nucleotides match TRBD2. After removal of 6 bases from V and 5 bases from J, the junction contained 3 bases not matched to a gene. Germline CDR1 is MNHEY and CDR2 is SMNVEV (reference sequence). The CDR3 sequence is 14 residues long.

The gene calls are TRBV5-1 and TRBJ2-3, with 8 bases identical to TRBD2. The germline CDR1 and CDR2 sequences are SGHRS and YFSETQ. The CDR3 contains 15 residues. The V gene end was trimmed by 0 bases and the J gene end by 3 bases; junction bases not matched to a gene: 3. CDR3 protein: CASSLDLAGTDTQYF. The DNA of the CDR3 is TGCGCCAGCAGCTTGGATCTAGCGGGTACAGATACGCAGTATTTT.

The chain combines TRBV30 with TRBJ1-4; 9 bases match TRBD1. V dropped 3 bases and J dropped 5; count of bases not matched to a gene: 10. The CDR3 consists of 16 residues. Germline CDR1 and CDR2: GTSNPN and SVGIG (reference sequence). CDR3 in amino acids: CAWSAPGTGRNEKLFF. CDR3 coding DNA: TGTGCCTGGAGCGCCCCCGGGACAGGGAGAAATGAAAAACTGTTTTTT. The entire variable domain, with the rest obtained from reference TRBV30 and TRBJ1-4, is as follows: SQTIHQWPATLVQPVGSPLSLECTVEGTSNPNLYWYRQAAGRGLQLLFYSVGIGQISSEVPQNLSASRPQDRQFILSSKKLLLSDSGFYLCAWSAPGTGRNEKLFFGSGTQLSVL.

The chain joins TRBV28 to TRBJ1-4; 7 bases line up with TRBD1. This CDR3 has 16 amino acids. V dropped 7 bases and J dropped 4; count of bases not matched to a gene: 12. The germline V gene encodes CDR1 MDHEN and CDR2 SYDVKM. CDR3 amino acids: CASNTVRDSYNEKLFF. In nucleotides, the CDR3 is TGTGCCAGCAATACGGTCCGGGACAGCTATAATGAAAAACTGTTTTTT.

The chain couples TRBV7-9 to TRBJ2-1; 9 nucleotides align to TRBD1. The CDR3 runs 16 residues. CDR1 and CDR2 (germline): SEHNR, FQNEAQ (reference sequence). V shed 5 bases and J 2 bases; nucleotides not matched to a gene: 7. The CDR3 nucleotides read TGTGCCAGCAGCCCGGGACAGGGAGGGACCTACAATGAGCAGTTCTTC. Translating gives CASSPGQGGTYNEQFF.

In this sample, this clone turned up once. The V call is TRBV23-1, the J call TRBJ2-7; weak D call: TRBD1 (6 bases). TRBV23-1 is recorded as an ORF, its role being uncertain. This CDR3 has 15 residues. V was trimmed by 6 bases and J by 2 bases, leaving 17 bases between them. The CDR3 protein is CASRPHRQVTYEQYF. As DNA, the CDR3 is TGCGCCAGCAGACCCCATCGACAGGTCACCTACGAGCAGTACTTC.

The V gene is TRBV30, the J gene TRBJ1-1; tentatively, D is TRBD1 (5 bases). The CDR3 has 11 residues. Germline assignment: CDR1 GTSNPN and CDR2 SVGIG (reference sequence). Trimming took 5 bases from V and 6 from J, leaving 10 bases between them. CDR3 bases: TGTGCCTGGGGGGAGGGACCTGAAGCTTTCTTT. It specifies CAWGEGPEAFF.

This sequence joins TRBV3-1 (or the pseudogene TRBV3-2) and TRBJ1-6; maybe TRBD1 (6 bases). Germline V gene sequence: CDR1 LGHDT, CDR2 YNNKEL (reference sequence). V lost 0 bases and J 7 bases, leaving 13 bases between the germline ends. This CDR3 is 16 amino acids long. The DNA for the CDR3 is TGTGCCAGCAGCCAAGATCTTGGACAGACAAATTCACCCCTCCACTTT. Amino acids: CASSQDLGQTNSPLHF.

The rearrangement links TRBV4-2 to TRBJ2-3; tentatively, D is TRBD1 (5 bases). In germline, CDR1 is LGHNA, CDR2 YNFKEQ. This CDR3 region has 18 residues. V was cut by 2 bases and J by 2 bases, with 20 bases left in between. CDR3 DNA sequence: TGTGCCAGCAGCCAACAAGATGGTGGGGCTAGGGACACAGATACGCAGTATTTT. Its protein product is CASSQQDGGARDTDTQYF.

The chain employs TRBV18 and TRBJ1-4; 9 nucleotides agree with TRBD1. V gave up 0 bases and J gave up 7 bases; unmatched junction bases: 3. CDR3 length: 15 residues. Per germline, CDR1 KGHSH and CDR2 LQKENI. DNA for the CDR3: TGTGCCAGCTCACCACCGGGACAGGGTAGTGAAAAACTGTTTTTT. Translating it yields CASSPPGQGSEKLFF.

The chain links TRBV6-1 to TRBJ2-7; 8 bases agree with TRBD1. J lost 3 bases, V lost 2 bases, and 3 bases had no gene match. CDR3 length: 14 residues. Germline loops: CDR1 MNHNS, CDR2 SASEGT. The CDR3 loop reads CASSEYDRGYEQYF. The CDR3 nucleotides are TGTGCCAGCAGTGAATACGACAGGGGCTACGAGCAGTACTTC.

This chain links TRBV11-3 with TRBJ1-6; D remains unclear. The germline CDR1 and CDR2 sequences are SGHNT and YENEEA. CDR3 length: 14 residues. V shed 1 base and J shed 10 bases, with 11 bases lying between them. CDR3 protein: CASSLGLKNSPLHF. Here the CDR3 DNA reads TGTGCCAGCAGCTTAGGACTCAAAAACTCACCCCTCCACTTT. Full variable domain (remainder filled in from reference TRBV11-3 and TRBJ1-6): EAGVVQSPRYKIIEKKQPVAFWCNPISGHNTLYWYLQNLGQGPELLIRYENEEAVDDSQLPKDRFSAERLKGVDSTLKIQPAELGDSAVYLCASSLGLKNSPLHFGNGTRLTVT.

V is TRBV19 and J is TRBJ2-5; D perhaps matches TRBD2 (6 bases). Germline V CDR1 and CDR2: LNHDA, SQIVND (reference sequence). This CDR3 is built from 13 residues. V was clipped by 8 bases and J by 3 bases, with 13 bases between them. The CDR3 bases are TGTGCCAGTCGCGGCGGGATGAAAGAGACCCAGTACTTC. Encoded protein: CASRGGMKETQYF.

This sequence joins TRBV12-3 or TRBV12-4 and TRBJ1-2; D unresolved. The CDR3 covers 12 residues. Trimming stripped 1 base from V and 6 bases from J, with 6 bases between. The chain's CDR3 is CASSLVPDGYTF. The CDR3, as DNA: TGTGCCAGCAGTTTAGTGCCAGATGGCTACACCTTC.

The chain combines TRBV19 with TRBJ2-5, with 7 nucleotides matching TRBD2. The CDR3 spans 14 residues. V was pared by 5 bases and J by 3 bases, with 6 bases of the junction left unmatched. From germline, CDR1 is LNHDA and CDR2 SQIVND (reference sequence). The CDR3 DNA is TGTGCCAGTAGTGCCGGACTAGTCGAAGAGACCCAGTACTTC. It encodes CASSAGLVEETQYF.